Below, 7 T cell receptor beta chains from the same sample are listed, as sequenced in a study of blood T cell repertoires in COVID-19. This table comes from immunoSEQ multiplex PCR, and its TCRdb copy is limited to in-frame clones, with some not included. This sample has more than 85,000 clones, with over 60% found just once. Sequenced material: peripheral blood. These receptors came from a woman of 80 years or more with active or convalescent COVID-19.

The chain employs TRBV18 and TRBJ1-4; TRBD1 might be the D (5 bases). V lost 11 bases to trimming and J lost 2 bases, with 9 bases between them. The CDR3 loop spans 12 amino acids. The V gene's germline CDR1 is KGHSH and CDR2 LQKENI. The CDR3 region is CAGKGTNEKLFF. The CDR3 DNA is TGTGCCGGCAAGGGGACTAATGAAAAACTGTTTTTT.

This chain uses TRBV6-2 or TRBV6-3 with TRBJ2-2; 9 nucleotides agree with TRBD2. Germline CDR1 is MNHEY and CDR2 is SVGEGT. The CDR3 spans 14 residues. Trimming removed 9 bases from V and 5 bases from J; junction bases left unmatched: 7. The CDR3 spells CASSGTSRTGELFF. The CDR3 DNA follows: TGTGCCAGTAGCGGGACTAGCCGGACCGGGGAGCTGTTTTTT.

The V call is TRBV18, the J call TRBJ2-7; D is perhaps TRBD2 (6 bases). Deletions cut 2 bases from V and 2 bases from J, with 13 bases between. Per germline, CDR1 KGHSH and CDR2 LQKENI. CDR3 length: 15 residues. The CDR3 region has the DNA TGTGCCAGCTCACCAGGCCTAGCGCCCGCCTACGAGCAGTACTTC. Translating it yields CASSPGLAPAYEQYF.

The V gene is TRBV11-2, the J gene TRBJ2-7; TRBD1 agrees at 7 bases. The V and J ends lost 5 bases and 6 bases, in that order; junction bases with no gene match: 7. CDR1 is SGHAT, CDR2 FQNNGV, per germline. The length of the CDR3 is 13 residues. The CDR3 DNA reads TGTGCCAGCAGCCCGGGACAGACGGCCGAGCAGTACTTC. Residues: CASSPGQTAEQYF.

This clone was picked up a small number of times. V and J are TRBV11-2 and TRBJ2-2; the D is unclear. Germline V CDR1 and CDR2: SGHAT, FQNNGV. This CDR3 has 14 amino acids. Trimming stripped 1 base from V and 5 bases from J, with 8 bases between. The CDR3 loop is CASSLAVRTGELFF. CDR3 DNA sequence: TGTGCCAGCAGCTTAGCGGTCCGGACCGGGGAGCTGTTTTTT.

This clone was seen more than once but under ten times. The J gene is TRBJ1-1, the V gene TRBV7-2, with TRBD1 matching 9 bases. The CDR3 has 13 amino acids. CDR1 and CDR2 from the germline V gene are SGHTA and FQGNSA. J gave up 11 bases and V 1 base, and 5 bases lay outside the gene matches. CDR3 DNA: TGTGCCAGCAGCTTAGGCCCTGACAGGGGGGCTTTCTTT. Its translation: CASSLGPDRGAFF.

The V gene is TRBV28, the J gene TRBJ1-2; TRBD1 aligns across 7 bases. This CDR3 has 15 residues. V shed 4 bases, J shed 4 bases, and the junction held 9 bases outside the gene matches. The germline gives CDR1 MDHEN, CDR2 SYDVKM. CDR3 nucleotide sequence: TGTGCCAGCAGTTCTCCGGGACAGCCGACCTATGGCTACACCTTC. It translates to CASSSPGQPTYGYTF.